The 8 T cell receptor beta chains below all came from one sample that was sequenced in a study of neoadjuvant anti-PD-1 for oral cavity cancer. TCRdb's copy holds only in-frame clones and misses some; the assay was immunoSEQ multiplex PCR. Among more than 9,500 clones listed, 50% to 65% were seen once. The sequencing used tumor tissue, collected before nivolumab (anti-PD-1) treatment. Every receptor here comes from a person aged 35-80 years with oral cavity squamous cell carcinoma.

In the case of this clone: The germline gene is not matched at one end of the junction; a read error may be the cause. J is TRBJ1-4 and V is TRBV29-1, with D possibly TRBD1 on 6 matching bases. The germline CDR1 and CDR2 sequences are SQVTM and ANQGSEA. The CDR3 has 9 amino acids. The CDR3 DNA reads as TGCAGCGTACAGGGAAAAACTGTTTTT. Translated: CSVQGKTVF.

The rearrangement links TRBV18 to TRBJ2-7; 8 positions match TRBD1. Germline-derived CDR1 and CDR2 are KGHSH and LQKENI. J was trimmed by 7 bases and V by 3 bases; bases with no gene match: 5. The CDR3 runs 13 residues. CDR3 in DNA: TGTGCCAGCTCACCCGACAGGGGTAAGGAGCAGTACTTC. Translating it yields CASSPDRGKEQYF.

This rearrangement joins TRBV7-8 to TRBJ2-5; D is possibly TRBD1 or TRBD2 (6 bases each). The ends were cut back, 7 bases at V and 10 bases at J, with 22 bases in the middle. This CDR3 spans 14 amino acids. Germline values: CDR1 SGHVS, CDR2 FQNEAQ. In nucleotides, the CDR3 is TGTGCCAGCACCCCTTACGAGCCGGGGGCGGACCAGTACTTC. Translated, it gives CASTPYEPGADQYF.

This clone came up a few times. V and J are TRBV19 and TRBJ2-1; D is uncertain. The CDR3 length is 12 residues. With 2 bases removed from V and 10 bases from J, the gap between germline ends came to 9 bases. Germline V CDR1 and CDR2: LNHDA, SQIVND (reference sequence). CDR3 coding DNA: TGTGCCAGTAGTATACGGCATCACGAGCAGTTCTTC. This sequence encodes CASSIRHHEQFF.

The rearrangement joins TRBV10-2 to TRBJ1-1; no firm D call. Trimming left V 4 bases short and J 1 base short, with 10 bases between. The V gene's germline CDR1 is WSHSY and CDR2 SAAADI. The CDR3 covers 14 residues. Written as DNA, the CDR3 is TGCGCCAGCAGTGCGAACTCTCGGAACACTGAAGCTTTCTTT. This codes for CASSANSRNTEAFF.

The chain uses TRBV30 and TRBJ1-1; D remains unclear. Germline V gene sequence: CDR1 GTSNPN, CDR2 SVGIG (reference sequence). The CDR3 is made up of 13 amino acids. The V end was cut by 0 bases, the J end by 4 bases, with 9 bases between. Written as DNA, the CDR3 is TGTGCCTGGAGTGTCGGAGGCGGCACTGAAGCTTTCTTT. It specifies CAWSVGGGTEAFF.

This clone is medium-sized within its sample. The chain recombines TRBV19 with TRBJ1-5; D remains unclear. CDR3 length equals 12 residues. The germline V gene encodes CDR1 LNHDA and CDR2 SQIVND (reference sequence). The V end lost 1 base, the J end lost 7 bases, and 5 bases lay between the germline ends. The CDR3 here is CASSIGGQPQHF. CDR3 in DNA: TGTGCCAGTAGTATAGGTGGACAGCCCCAGCATTTT.

This clone turned up a few times. J is TRBJ1-4 and V is TRBV18; D is perhaps TRBD1 (6 bases). The V end was cut by 1 base, the J end by 2 bases, with 8 bases between. Germline V lookup: CDR1 KGHSH, CDR2 LQKENI. The CDR3 totals 15 residues. CDR3 region: CASSPRQGTNEKLFF. The CDR3 region has the DNA TGTGCCAGCTCACCACGCCAGGGGACTAATGAAAAACTGTTTTTT.